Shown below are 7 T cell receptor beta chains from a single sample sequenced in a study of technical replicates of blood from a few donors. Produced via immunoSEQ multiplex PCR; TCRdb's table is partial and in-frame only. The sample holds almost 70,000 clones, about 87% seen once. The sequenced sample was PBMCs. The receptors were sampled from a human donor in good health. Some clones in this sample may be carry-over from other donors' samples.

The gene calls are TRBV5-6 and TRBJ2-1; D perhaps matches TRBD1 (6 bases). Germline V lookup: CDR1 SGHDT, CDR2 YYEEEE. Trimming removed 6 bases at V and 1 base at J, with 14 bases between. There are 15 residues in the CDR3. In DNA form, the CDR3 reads TGTGCCAGCACCTGGGTAGGGGGTTCCTACAATGAGCAGTTCTTC. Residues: CASTWVGGSYNEQFF. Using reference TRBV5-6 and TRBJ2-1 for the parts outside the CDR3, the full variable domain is DAGVTQSPTHLIKTRGQQVTLRCSPKSGHDTVSWYQQALGQGPQFIFQYYEEEERQRGNFPDRFSGHQFPNYSSELNVNALLLGDSALYLCASTWVGGSYNEQFFGPGTRLTVL.

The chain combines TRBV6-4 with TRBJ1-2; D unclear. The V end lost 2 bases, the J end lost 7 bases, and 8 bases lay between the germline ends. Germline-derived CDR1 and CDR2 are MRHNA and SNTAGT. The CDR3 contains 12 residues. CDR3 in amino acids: CASSDDTSGYTF. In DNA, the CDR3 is TGTGCCAGCAGTGACGACACGAGTGGCTACACCTTC.

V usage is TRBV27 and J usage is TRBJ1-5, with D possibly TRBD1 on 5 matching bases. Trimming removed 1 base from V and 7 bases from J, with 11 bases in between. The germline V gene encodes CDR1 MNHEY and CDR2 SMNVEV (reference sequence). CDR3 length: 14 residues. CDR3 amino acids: CASSLYRLDQPQHF. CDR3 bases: TGTGCCAGCAGTTTATACAGGTTGGACCAGCCCCAGCATTTT.

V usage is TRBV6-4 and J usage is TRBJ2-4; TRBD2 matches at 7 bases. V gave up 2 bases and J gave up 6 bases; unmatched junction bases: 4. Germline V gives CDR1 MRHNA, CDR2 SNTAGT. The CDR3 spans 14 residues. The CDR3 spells CASSDGGVGNIQYF. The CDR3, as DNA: TGTGCCAGCAGTGACGGGGGGGTGGGAAACATTCAGTACTTC.

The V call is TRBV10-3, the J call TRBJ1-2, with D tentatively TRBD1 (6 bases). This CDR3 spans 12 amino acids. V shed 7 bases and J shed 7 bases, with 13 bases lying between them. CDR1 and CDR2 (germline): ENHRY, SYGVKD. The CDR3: CAINAGEGGYTF. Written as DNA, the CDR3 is TGTGCCATCAACGCAGGGGAGGGTGGCTACACCTTC.

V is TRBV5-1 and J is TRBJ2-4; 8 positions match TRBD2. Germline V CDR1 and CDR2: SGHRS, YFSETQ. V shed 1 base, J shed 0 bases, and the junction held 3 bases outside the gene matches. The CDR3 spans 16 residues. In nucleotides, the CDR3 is TGCGCCAGCAGCTTGTCGGGAGGGCTAGCCAAAAACATTCAGTACTTC. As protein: CASSLSGGLAKNIQYF.

CDR3 DNA: TGTGCCAGCAGCCCCAGGGGGGGGACAGGGGGGAACTACGAGCAGTACTTC. It codes for CASSPRGGTGGNYEQYF. The genes are TRBV11-2 and TRBJ2-7; TRBD1 matches at 11 bases. V lost 5 bases to trimming and J lost 3 bases; unmatched junction nucleotides: 12. The CDR3 length is 17 residues. CDR1 and CDR2 from the germline V gene are SGHAT and FQNNGV.